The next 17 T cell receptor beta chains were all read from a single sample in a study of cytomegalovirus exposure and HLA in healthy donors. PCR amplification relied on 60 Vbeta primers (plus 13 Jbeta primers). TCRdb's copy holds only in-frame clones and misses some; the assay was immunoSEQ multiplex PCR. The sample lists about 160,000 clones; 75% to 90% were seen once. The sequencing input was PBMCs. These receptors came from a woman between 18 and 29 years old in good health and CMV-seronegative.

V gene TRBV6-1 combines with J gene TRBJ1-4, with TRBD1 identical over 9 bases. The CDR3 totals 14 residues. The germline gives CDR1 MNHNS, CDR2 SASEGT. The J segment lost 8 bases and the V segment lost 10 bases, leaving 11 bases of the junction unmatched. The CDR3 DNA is TGTGCCATACAACAGGGGGCCGTCGAAGAAAAACTGTTTTTT. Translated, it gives CAIQQGAVEEKLFF.

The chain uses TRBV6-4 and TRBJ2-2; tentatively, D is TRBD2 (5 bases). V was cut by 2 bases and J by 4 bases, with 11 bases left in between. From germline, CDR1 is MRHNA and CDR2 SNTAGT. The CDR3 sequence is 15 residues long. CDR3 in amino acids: CASSDKGESTGELFF. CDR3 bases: TGTGCCAGCAGTGACAAGGGAGAGAGCACCGGGGAGCTGTTTTTT.

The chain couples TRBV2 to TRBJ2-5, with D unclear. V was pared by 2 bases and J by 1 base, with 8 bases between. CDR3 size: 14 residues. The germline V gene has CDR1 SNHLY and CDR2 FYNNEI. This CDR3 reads CASSELGVQETQYF. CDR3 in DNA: TGTGCCAGCAGTGAATTAGGAGTCCAAGAGACCCAGTACTTC.

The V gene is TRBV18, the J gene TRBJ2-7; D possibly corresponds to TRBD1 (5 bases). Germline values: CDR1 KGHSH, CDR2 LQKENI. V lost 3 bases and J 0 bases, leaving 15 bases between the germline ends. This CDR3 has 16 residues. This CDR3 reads CASSPTQVLSSYEQYF. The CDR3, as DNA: TGTGCCAGCTCACCGACACAGGTCTTAAGCTCCTACGAGCAGTACTTC.

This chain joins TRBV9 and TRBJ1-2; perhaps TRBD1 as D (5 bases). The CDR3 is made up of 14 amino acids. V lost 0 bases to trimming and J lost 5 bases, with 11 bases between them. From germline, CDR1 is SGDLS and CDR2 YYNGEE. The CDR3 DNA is TGTGCCAGCAGCGTAGTGGGAGGGGTTTATGGCTACACCTTC. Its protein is CASSVVGGVYGYTF.

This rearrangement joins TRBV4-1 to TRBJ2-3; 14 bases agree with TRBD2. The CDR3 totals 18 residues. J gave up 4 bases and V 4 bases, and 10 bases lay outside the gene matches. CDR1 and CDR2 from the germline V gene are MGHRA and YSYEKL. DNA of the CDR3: TGCGCCAGCAGCCCCGGACTAGCGGGGGGCCGGAGGGCAGATACGCAGTATTTT. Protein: CASSPGLAGGRRADTQYF.

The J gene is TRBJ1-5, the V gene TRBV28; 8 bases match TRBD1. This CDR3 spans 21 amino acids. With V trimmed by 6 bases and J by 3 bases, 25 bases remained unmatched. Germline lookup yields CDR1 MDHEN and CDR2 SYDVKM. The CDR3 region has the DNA TGTGCCAGCAGATACGGACGGGACAGGATCCTTCTGGGGAGGGTCAATCAGCCCCAGCATTTT. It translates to CASRYGRDRILLGRVNQPQHF.

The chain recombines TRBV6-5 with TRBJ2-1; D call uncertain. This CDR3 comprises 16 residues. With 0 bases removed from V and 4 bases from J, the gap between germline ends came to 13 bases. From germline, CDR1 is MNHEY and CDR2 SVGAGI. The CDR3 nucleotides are TGTGCCAGCAGTTACTCGAGTCATCTACCGTACAATGAGCAGTTCTTC. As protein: CASSYSSHLPYNEQFF.

This CDR3 reads CASSPGSDRGGFGQPQHF. For the CDR3, the DNA is TGTGCCAGCAGCCCCGGAAGCGACAGGGGGGGTTTCGGTCAGCCCCAGCATTTT. The V and J genes are TRBV7-9 and TRBJ1-5; TRBD1 matches 9 bases. V shed 5 bases and J 6 bases; nucleotides not matched to a gene: 17. Germline CDR1 SEHNR, CDR2 FQNEAQ (reference sequence). The CDR3 contains 18 residues.

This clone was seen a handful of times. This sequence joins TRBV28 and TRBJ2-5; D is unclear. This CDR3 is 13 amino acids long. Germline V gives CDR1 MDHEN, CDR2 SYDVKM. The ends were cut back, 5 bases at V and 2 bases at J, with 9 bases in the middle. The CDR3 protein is CASSPRRQETQYF. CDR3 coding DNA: TGTGCCAGCAGTCCGAGGAGACAAGAGACCCAGTACTTC.

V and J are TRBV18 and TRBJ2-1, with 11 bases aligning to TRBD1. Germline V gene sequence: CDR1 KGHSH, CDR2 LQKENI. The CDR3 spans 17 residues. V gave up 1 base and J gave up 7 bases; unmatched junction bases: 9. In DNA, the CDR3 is TGTGCCAGCTCACCACTACGTGGACAGGGGGCAAGGAATGAGCAGTTCTTC. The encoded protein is CASSPLRGQGARNEQFF.

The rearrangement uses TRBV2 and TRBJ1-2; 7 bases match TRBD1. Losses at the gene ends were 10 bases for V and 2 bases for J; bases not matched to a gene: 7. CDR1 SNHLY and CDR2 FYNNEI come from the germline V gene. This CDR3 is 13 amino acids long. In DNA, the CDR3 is TGTGCCAAGCCGGGACAGCTAAACTATGGCTACACCTTC. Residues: CAKPGQLNYGYTF. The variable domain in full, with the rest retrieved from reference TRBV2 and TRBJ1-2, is EPEVTQTPSHQVTQMGQEVILRCVPISNHLYFYWYRQILGQKVEFLVSFYNNEISEKSEIFDDQFSVERPDGSNFTLKIRSTKLEDSAMYFCAKPGQLNYGYTFGSGTRLTVV.

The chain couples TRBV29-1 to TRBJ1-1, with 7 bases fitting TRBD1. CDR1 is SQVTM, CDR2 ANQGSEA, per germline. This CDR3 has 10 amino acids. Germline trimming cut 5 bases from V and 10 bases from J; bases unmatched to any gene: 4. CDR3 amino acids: CSVRAGGAFF. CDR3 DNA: TGCAGCGTTCGAGCAGGGGGAGCTTTCTTT.

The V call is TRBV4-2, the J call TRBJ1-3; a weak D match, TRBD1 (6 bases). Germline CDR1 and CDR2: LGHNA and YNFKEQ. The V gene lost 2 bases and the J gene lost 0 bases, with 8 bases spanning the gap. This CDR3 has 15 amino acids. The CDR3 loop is CASSQKDSSGNTIYF. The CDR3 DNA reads TGTGCCAGCAGCCAAAAGGACAGCTCTGGAAACACCATATATTTT.

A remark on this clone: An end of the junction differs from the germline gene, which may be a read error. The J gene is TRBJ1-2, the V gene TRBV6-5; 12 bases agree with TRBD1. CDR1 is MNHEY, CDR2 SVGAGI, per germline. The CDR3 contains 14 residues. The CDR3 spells CASSRPGQGAREAF. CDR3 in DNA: TGTGCCAGCAGCCGACCGGGACAGGGGGCCCGGGAAGCCTTC.

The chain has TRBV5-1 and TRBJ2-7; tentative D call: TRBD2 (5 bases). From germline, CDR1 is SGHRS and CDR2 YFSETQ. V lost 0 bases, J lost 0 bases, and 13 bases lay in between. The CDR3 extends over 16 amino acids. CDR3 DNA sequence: TGCGCCAGCAGCTTGGGTTGGGGAGTCTCCTCCTACGAGCAGTACTTC. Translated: CASSLGWGVSSYEQYF. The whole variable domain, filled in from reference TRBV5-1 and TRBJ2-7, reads KAGVTQTPRYLIKTRGQQVTLSCSPISGHRSVSWYQQTPGQGLQFLFEYFSETQRNKGNFPGRFSGRQFSNSRSEMNVSTLELGDSALYLCASSLGWGVSSYEQYFGPGTRLTVT.

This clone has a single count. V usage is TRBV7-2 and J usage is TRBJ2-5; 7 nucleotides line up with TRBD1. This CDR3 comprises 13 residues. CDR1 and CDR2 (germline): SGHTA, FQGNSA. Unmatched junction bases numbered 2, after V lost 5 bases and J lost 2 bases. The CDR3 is CASSPDRQETQYF. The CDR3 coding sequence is TGTGCCAGCAGCCCGGACAGGCAAGAGACCCAGTACTTC.